The 5 T cell receptor beta chains below come from one sample, sequenced in a study of regulatory T cells in long-lasting Graves disease. For TCR beta, libraries came from iRepertoire HTBI primers and Arm-PCR of CDR3 regions. TCRdb re-analysed the multiplex PCR reads in MiXCR, keeping a single row per CDR3 protein. The sample lists roughly 520,000 distinct CDR3 sequences, more than 10% occurring once. Indicated time point: newly diagnosed GD, antithyroid drugs for less than 3 months. The authors made the TCR library using RNA they extracted from PBMCs. This same sample was also taken into another study, of T cells in Graves' hyperthyroidism and ophthalmopathy.

Source: peripheral blood mononuclear cells (PBMCs), taken at new diagnosis, from a patient treated with antithyroid drugs. The receptors originated from a woman aged 25 to 45 with Graves disease.

The V gene is TRBV27, the J gene TRBJ1-5, with 9 nucleotides matching TRBD1. Germline CDR1 reads MNHEY; CDR2 reads SMNVEV (reference sequence). V lost 3 bases to trimming and J lost 9 bases; unmatched junction nucleotides: 9. The CDR3 totals 15 residues. CDR3 loop: CASSFSGTGRRPQHF. CDR3 DNA sequence: TGTGCCAGCAGTTTTTCCGGGACAGGGAGACGGCCCCAGCATTTT.

Only a few counts were recorded for this clonotype. The rearrangement uses TRBV6-2 or TRBV6-3 and TRBJ1-4; the D is unclear. The CDR3 contains 13 residues. V gave up 5 bases and J gave up 7 bases, with 11 bases separating them. Germline loops: CDR1 MNHEY, CDR2 SVGEGT. CDR3 DNA: TGTGCCAGCAGTGAAACGCTGGGTGAAAAACTGTTTTTT. Its translation: CASSETLGEKLFF.

This clonotype came up many times. The chain combines TRBV3-1 with TRBJ1-2; TRBD1 is a possible D gene (6 bases). With 4 bases removed from V and 4 bases from J, the gap between germline ends came to 19 bases. CDR1 is LGHDT, CDR2 YNNKEL, per germline (reference sequence). The CDR3 runs to 16 residues. The CDR3 DNA reads TGTGCCAGCAGCCGAGCCAGACAGGCGGCTGGCTATGGCTACACCTTC. Its protein is CASSRARQAAGYGYTF.

This clonotype was seen at least ten times. This chain joins TRBV27 and TRBJ2-1; possible D gene TRBD2, 5 bases. The CDR3 length is 16 residues. The germline V gene has CDR1 MNHEY and CDR2 SMNVEV (reference sequence). The V end was cut by 1 base, the J end by 4 bases, with 14 bases between. CDR3 bases: TGTGCCAGCAGTTTATTGTTTACGGGAATATACAATGAGCAGTTCTTC. This gives the protein CASSLLFTGIYNEQFF.

This clonotype was seen many times. The chain is built from TRBV6-5 and TRBJ1-1; 9 bases are shared with TRBD1. Unmatched junction bases numbered 27, after V lost 2 bases and J lost 2 bases. This CDR3 comprises 23 residues. Germline CDR1 is MNHEY and CDR2 is SVGAGI. The CDR3 loop is CASSYPNPRSGQGVSRKNTEAFF. CDR3 DNA sequence: TGTGCCAGCAGTTACCCCAACCCCCGTTCGGGACAGGGTGTTTCGAGGAAAAACACTGAAGCTTTCTTT.